This entry lists 9 T cell receptor beta chains sequenced from one sample in a study of T-cell memory formation after mild COVID-19. TCRdb processed the 5' RACE reads anew with MiXCR; each CDR3 protein has one entry. The data hold 95,000 to 120,000 distinct CDR3 sequences, with about 18% observed a single time. Material for sequencing was PBMCs or a T cell subset sorted from them (not recorded which). Receptors were obtained from a man aged 18 to 29 who had mild COVID-19 (a few samples of this study predate the infection). Cell type and time point are not known.

This clonotype was seen a handful of times. The V gene is TRBV10-3, the J gene TRBJ1-1; D unclear. Germline V gives CDR1 ENHRY, CDR2 SYGVKD. The CDR3 runs to 11 residues. The V gene lost 0 bases and the J gene lost 7 bases, with 3 bases spanning the gap. The CDR3 here is CAISESYEAFF. The CDR3 bases are TGTGCCATCAGTGAGTCGTATGAAGCTTTCTTT.

This clonotype has more than one count but fewer than ten. V usage is TRBV5-4 and J usage is TRBJ2-5; D is perhaps TRBD1 (5 bases). Trimming took off 4 bases at V and 2 bases at J, with 15 bases between the two ends. This CDR3 has 15 residues. Germline V gives CDR1 SGHNT, CDR2 YYREEE (reference sequence). Here the CDR3 reads CASSVPGLGQETQYF. CDR3 nucleotides: TGTGCCAGCAGCGTACCAGGGTTGGGTCAAGAGACCCAGTACTTC. The full variable domain, with the rest looked up from reference TRBV5-4 and TRBJ2-5, is ETGVTQSPTHLIKTRGQQVTLRCSSQSGHNTVSWYQQALGQGPQFIFQYYREEENGRGNFPPRFSGLQFPNYSSELNVNALELDDSALYLCASSVPGLGQETQYFGPGTRLLVL.

This clonotype showed up just a few times. This chain uses TRBV5-4 with TRBJ2-7, with 8 bases aligning to TRBD2. V was pared by 4 bases and J by 1 base, with 7 bases of the junction left unmatched. Germline CDR1 reads SGHNT; CDR2 reads YYREEE (reference sequence). This CDR3 is built from 15 residues. The CDR3 region has the DNA TGTGCCAGCAGCGCGGCCGGGACTAGGTCCTACGAGCAGTACGTC. This gives the protein CASSAAGTRSYEQYV.

This clonotype was observed a handful of times. The V and J genes are TRBV7-8 and TRBJ2-7, with 8 bases fitting TRBD2. The germline V gene encodes CDR1 SGHVS and CDR2 FQNEAQ. The CDR3 covers 15 residues. V was pared by 1 base and J by 0 bases, with 2 bases of the junction left unmatched. CDR3 in DNA: TGTGCCAGCAGCTTAGTCAGCGGGGGCTCCTACGAGCAGTACTTC. Residues: CASSLVSGGSYEQYF.

In its sample, this clonotype was seen many times. The gene calls are TRBV28 and TRBJ2-5; D is unclear. The CDR3 runs to 12 residues. The germline V gene encodes CDR1 MDHEN and CDR2 SYDVKM. V was clipped by 5 bases and J by 5 bases, with 9 bases between them. For the CDR3, the DNA is TGTGCCAGCAGTCTGGTCATGGAGACCCAGTACTTC. It is translated as CASSLVMETQYF.

This clonotype has more than one count but fewer than ten. The chain recombines TRBV20-1 with TRBJ1-6; D might be TRBD1 (5 bases). V dropped 5 bases and J dropped 10 bases, with 21 bases sitting between them. The CDR3 has 15 amino acids. CDR1 and CDR2 (germline): DFQATT, SNEGSKA (reference sequence). CDR3 sequence: CSARPWGRTVSPLHF. The DNA of the CDR3 is TGCAGTGCTCGCCCGTGGGGACGGACGGTGTCACCCCTCCACTTT.

This clonotype was seen a few times. J is TRBJ1-4 and V is TRBV12-3 or TRBV12-4; 8 bases map to TRBD1. Trimming cost V 7 bases and J 10 bases; bases outside gene matches: 5. This CDR3 region has 12 residues. Written as DNA, the CDR3 is TGTGCCAGCACTGGACAGGGAGGAAAACTGTTTTTT. Its translation is CASTGQGGKLFF.

The chain employs TRBV29-1 and TRBJ2-7; 8 nucleotides line up with TRBD1. This CDR3 is built from 12 residues. V was pared by 7 bases and J by 2 bases, with 4 bases of the junction left unmatched. Germline CDR1 is SQVTM and CDR2 is ANQGSEA. The CDR3 loop reads CSALQGAYEQYF. CDR3 coding DNA: TGCAGCGCCCTACAGGGGGCCTACGAGCAGTACTTC.

This clonotype occurred a few times. V usage is TRBV20-1 and J usage is TRBJ2-7, with D tentatively TRBD2 (5 bases). The CDR3 totals 15 residues. Germline V gene data show CDR1 as DFQATT and CDR2 as SNEGSKA (reference sequence). With 0 bases removed from V and 0 bases from J, the gap between germline ends came to 12 bases. The CDR3 DNA reads as TGCAGTGCTAGAGATCGGACGGGGAGCTCCTACGAGCAGTACGTC. Translation: CSARDRTGSSYEQYV.